The source of this TCR beta chain is a study of OX40 agonist ivuxolimab in advanced cancers. The study's findings and limits: Researchers did not establish what antigens the expanded peripheral T cells target.

Remarks on this clone: The antigen is undetermined.

V was cut by 2 bases and J by 7 bases, with 11 bases left in between. Germline V gene data show CDR1 as SGHTA and CDR2 as FQGTGA. The CDR3 consists of 14 residues. TCRdb keeps only in-frame clones here, not all; method: immunoSEQ multiplex PCR. The sample has roughly 90,000 clones; around nine tenths are singletons. The V call is TRBV7-3, the J call TRBJ2-2, with D uncertain. Sequencing was performed on CD4+ or CD8+ T cells sorted from blood, taken in a trial of the OX40 agonist ivuxolimab. The source is an adult with an advanced solid tumor such as melanoma, head and neck, liver or kidney cancer. In DNA form, the CDR3 reads TGTGCCAGCAGCTTACTAGGGTTCGGCGGGGAGCTGTTTTTT. Protein product: CASSLLGFGGELFF. The full variable domain, rest sourced from reference TRBV7-3 and TRBJ2-2, is GAGVSQTPSNKVTEKGKYVELRCDPISGHTALYWYRQSLGQGPEFLIYFQGTGAADDSGLPNDRFFAVRPEGSVSTLKIQRTERGDSAVYLCASSLLGFGGELFFGEGSRLTVL.